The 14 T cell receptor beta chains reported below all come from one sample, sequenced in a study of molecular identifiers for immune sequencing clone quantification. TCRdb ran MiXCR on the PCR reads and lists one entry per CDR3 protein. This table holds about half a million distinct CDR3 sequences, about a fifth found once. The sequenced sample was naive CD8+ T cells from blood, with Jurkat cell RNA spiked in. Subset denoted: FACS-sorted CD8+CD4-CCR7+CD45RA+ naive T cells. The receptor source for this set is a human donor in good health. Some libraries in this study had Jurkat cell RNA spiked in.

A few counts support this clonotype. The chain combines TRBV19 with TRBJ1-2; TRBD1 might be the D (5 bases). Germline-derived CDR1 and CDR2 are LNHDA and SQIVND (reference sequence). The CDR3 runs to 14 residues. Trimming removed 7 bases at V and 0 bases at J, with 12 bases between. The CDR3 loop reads CASNSDTSNYGYTF. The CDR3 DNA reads TGTGCCAGTAACTCGGACACATCTAACTATGGCTACACCTTC.

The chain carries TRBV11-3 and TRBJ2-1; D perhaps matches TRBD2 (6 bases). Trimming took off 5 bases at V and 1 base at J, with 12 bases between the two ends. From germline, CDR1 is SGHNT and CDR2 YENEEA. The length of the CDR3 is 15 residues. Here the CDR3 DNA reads TGTGCCAGCAGCCCCGGGGGACTGTCCTACAATGAGCAGTTCTTC. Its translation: CASSPGGLSYNEQFF.

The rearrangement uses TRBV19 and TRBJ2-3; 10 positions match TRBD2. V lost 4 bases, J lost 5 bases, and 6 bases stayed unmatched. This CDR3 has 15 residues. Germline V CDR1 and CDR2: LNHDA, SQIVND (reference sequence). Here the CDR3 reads CASSTLAGAEDTQYF. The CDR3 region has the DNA TGTGCCAGTAGTACGCTAGCGGGAGCGGAAGATACGCAGTATTTT.

DNA for the CDR3: TGTGCCAGCAGTCCCGGGACAGGGTGGACCTATGGCTACACCTTC. Translation gives CASSPGTGWTYGYTF. This chain connects TRBV12-3 or TRBV12-4 to TRBJ1-2, with 9 bases aligning to TRBD1. V shed 5 bases, J shed 4 bases, and the junction held 8 bases outside the gene matches. The CDR3 sequence is 15 residues long.

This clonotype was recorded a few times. The CDR3 loop is CSARKPEEGEQYF. The DNA for the CDR3 is TGCAGTGCTAGAAAGCCTGAGGAGGGCGAGCAGTACTTC. The chain couples TRBV20-1 to TRBJ2-7; tentatively, D is TRBD2 (6 bases). V was cut by 2 bases and J by 6 bases, with 14 bases left in between. This CDR3 contains 13 residues. Germline loops: CDR1 DFQATT, CDR2 SNEGSKA (reference sequence).

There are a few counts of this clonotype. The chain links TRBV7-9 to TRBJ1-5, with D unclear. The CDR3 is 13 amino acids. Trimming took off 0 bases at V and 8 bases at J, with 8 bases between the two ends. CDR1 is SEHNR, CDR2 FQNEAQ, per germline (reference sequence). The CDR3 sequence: CASSLAYGEPQHF. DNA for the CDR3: TGTGCCAGCAGCTTAGCGTACGGGGAGCCCCAGCATTTT. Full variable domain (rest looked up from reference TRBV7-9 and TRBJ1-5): DTGVSQNPRHKITKRGQNVTFRCDPISEHNRLYWYRQTLGQGPEFLTYFQNEAQLEKSRLLSDRFSAERPKGSFSTLEIQRTEQGDSAMYLCASSLAYGEPQHFGDGTRLSIL.

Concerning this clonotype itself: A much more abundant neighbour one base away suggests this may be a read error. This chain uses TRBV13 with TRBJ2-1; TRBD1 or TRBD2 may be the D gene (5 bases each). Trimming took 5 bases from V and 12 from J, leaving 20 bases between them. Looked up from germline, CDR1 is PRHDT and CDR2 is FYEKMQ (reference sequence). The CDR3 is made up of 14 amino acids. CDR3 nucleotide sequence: TGTGCCAGCAGCCTGAAGATGGTGGGGGATGGGCAGTTCTTC. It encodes CASSLKMVGDGQFF.

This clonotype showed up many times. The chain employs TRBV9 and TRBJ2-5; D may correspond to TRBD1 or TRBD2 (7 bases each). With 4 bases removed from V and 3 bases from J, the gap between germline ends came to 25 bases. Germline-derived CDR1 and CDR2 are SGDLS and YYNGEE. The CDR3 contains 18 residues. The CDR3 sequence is CASSPGGGLSDAEETQYF. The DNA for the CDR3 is TGTGCCAGCAGCCCAGGGGGGGGGTTGTCAGATGCGGAAGAGACCCAGTACTTC. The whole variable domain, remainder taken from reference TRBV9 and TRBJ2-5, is DSGVTQTPKHLITATGQRVTLRCSPRSGDLSVYWYQQSLDQGLQFLIQYYNGEERAKGNILERFSAQQFPDLHSELNLSSLELGDSALYFCASSPGGGLSDAEETQYFGPGTRLLVL.

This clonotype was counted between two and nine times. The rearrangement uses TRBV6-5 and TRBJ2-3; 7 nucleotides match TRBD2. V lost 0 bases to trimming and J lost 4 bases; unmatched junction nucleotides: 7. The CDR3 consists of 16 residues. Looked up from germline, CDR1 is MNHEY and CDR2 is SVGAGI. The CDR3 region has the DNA TGTGCCAGCAGTTACTCGCCCCCGGGAGGTTCAGATACGCAGTATTTT. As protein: CASSYSPPGGSDTQYF.

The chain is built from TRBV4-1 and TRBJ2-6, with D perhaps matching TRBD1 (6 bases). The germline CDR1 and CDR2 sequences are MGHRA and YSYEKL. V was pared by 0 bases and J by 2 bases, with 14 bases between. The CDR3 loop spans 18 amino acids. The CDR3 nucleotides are TGCGCCAGCAGCCAAGATCCACTGGGGACAACTGGGGCCAACGTCCTGACTTTC. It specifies CASSQDPLGTTGANVLTF.

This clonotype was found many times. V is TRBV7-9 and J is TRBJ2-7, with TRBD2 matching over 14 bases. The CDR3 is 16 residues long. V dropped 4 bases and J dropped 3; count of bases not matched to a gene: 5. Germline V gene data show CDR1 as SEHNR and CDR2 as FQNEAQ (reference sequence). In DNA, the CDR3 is TGTGCCAGCAGCTCCGGGACTAGCGGGGGCCACTACGAGCAGTACTTC. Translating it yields CASSSGTSGGHYEQYF.

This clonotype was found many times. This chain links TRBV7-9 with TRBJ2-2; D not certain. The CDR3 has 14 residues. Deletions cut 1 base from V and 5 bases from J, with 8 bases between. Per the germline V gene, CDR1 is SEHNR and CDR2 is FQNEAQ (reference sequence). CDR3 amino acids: CASSLVVGTGELFF. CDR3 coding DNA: TGTGCCAGCAGCTTAGTTGTCGGAACCGGGGAGCTGTTTTTT.

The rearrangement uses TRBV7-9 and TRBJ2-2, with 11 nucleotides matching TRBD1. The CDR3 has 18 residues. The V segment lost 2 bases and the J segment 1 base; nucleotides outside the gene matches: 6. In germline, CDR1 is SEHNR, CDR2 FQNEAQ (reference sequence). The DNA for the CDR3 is TGTGCCAGCAGCTTACCCCGGACAGGGGGCCAGAACACCGGGGAGCTGTTTTTT. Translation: CASSLPRTGGQNTGELFF.

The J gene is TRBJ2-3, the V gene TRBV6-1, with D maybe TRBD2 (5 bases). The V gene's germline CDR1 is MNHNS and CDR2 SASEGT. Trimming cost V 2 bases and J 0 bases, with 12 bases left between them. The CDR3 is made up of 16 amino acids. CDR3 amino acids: CASSEWRSASTDTQYF. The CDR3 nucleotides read TGTGCCAGCAGTGAATGGAGGTCAGCTAGCACAGATACGCAGTATTTT.